A single TCR beta chain is shown here with its context. The sample originates from a study of blood T cell repertoires in COVID-19. Across the whole study: The United States, Italy and Spain were the sources of the acute and convalescent COVID-19 samples. PBMCs, B-cell-depleted T cells, or T cells were the source of the cDNA or gDNA that made up the material.

Authors' processing steps: The assay estimated nucleated cells by amplifying reference gene primers. TCRdb keeps only in-frame clones here, not all; method: immunoSEQ multiplex PCR. D and trimming come from the DNA, and the V and J calls and clone size come from that table. The table records about 190,000 clones, around 79% of them present only once. Sequencing was carried out using peripheral blood. This receptor was taken from a man aged 50-59 years who had recovered from COVID-19.

As DNA, the CDR3 is TGTGCCAGCTCACGGGGGGAAACGCTTAGCACAGATACGCAGTATTTT. As protein: CASSRGETLSTDTQYF. The rearrangement joins TRBV18 to TRBJ2-3; D possibly corresponds to TRBD2 (6 bases). The CDR3 loop spans 16 amino acids. In germline, CDR1 is KGHSH, CDR2 LQKENI. Trimming stripped 4 bases from V and 0 bases from J, with 14 bases between.